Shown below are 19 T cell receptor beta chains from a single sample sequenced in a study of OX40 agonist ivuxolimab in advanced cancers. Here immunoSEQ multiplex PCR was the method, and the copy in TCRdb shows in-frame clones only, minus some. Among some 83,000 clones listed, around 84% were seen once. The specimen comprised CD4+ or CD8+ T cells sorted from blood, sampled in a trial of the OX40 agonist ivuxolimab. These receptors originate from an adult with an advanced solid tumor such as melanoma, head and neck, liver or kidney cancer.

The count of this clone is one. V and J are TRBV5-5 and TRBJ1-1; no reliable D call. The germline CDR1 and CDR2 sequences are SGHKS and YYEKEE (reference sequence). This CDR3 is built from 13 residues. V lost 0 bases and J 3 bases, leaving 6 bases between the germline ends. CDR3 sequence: CASSLDLDTEAFF. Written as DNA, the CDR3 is TGTGCCAGCAGCTTGGACCTTGACACTGAAGCTTTCTTT.

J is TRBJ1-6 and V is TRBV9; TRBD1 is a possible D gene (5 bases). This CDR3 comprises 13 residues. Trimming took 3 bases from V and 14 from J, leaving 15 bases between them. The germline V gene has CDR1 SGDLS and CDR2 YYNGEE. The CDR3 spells CASSARLQATLHF. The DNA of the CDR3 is TGTGCCAGCAGCGCCCGGTTACAGGCCACCCTCCACTTT.

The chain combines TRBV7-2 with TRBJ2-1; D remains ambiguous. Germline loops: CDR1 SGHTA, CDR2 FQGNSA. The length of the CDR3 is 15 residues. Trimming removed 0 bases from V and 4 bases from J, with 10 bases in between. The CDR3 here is CASSLASDGYNEQFF. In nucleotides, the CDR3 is TGTGCCAGCAGCTTAGCTTCGGACGGATACAATGAGCAGTTCTTC.

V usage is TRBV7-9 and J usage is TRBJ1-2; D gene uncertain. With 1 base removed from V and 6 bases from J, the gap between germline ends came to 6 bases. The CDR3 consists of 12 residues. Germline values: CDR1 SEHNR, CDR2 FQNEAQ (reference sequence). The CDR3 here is CASSLGFDGYTF. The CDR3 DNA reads TGTGCCAGCAGCTTAGGGTTCGATGGCTACACCTTC.

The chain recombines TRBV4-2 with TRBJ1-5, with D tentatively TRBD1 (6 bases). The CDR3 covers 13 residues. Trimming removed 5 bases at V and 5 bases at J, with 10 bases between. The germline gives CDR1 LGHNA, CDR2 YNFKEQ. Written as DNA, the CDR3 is TGTGCCAGCAGCACAGGGTCGGATCAGCCCCAGCATTTT. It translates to CASSTGSDQPQHF.

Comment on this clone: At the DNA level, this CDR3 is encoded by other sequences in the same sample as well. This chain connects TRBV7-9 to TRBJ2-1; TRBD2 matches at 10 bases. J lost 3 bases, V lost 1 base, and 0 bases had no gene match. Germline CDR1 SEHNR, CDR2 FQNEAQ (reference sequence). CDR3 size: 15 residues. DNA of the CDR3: TGTGCCAGCAGCTTAGGGACTAGCGGCTACAATGAGCAGTTCTTC. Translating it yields CASSLGTSGYNEQFF.

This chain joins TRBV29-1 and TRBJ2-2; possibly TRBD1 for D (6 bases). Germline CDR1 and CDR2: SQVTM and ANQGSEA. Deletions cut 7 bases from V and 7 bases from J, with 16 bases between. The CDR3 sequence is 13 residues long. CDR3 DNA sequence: TGCAGCGGTGAGACAGGTGGTGGCGGGGAGCTGTTTTTT. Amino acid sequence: CSGETGGGGELFF.

The CDR3 is CASTSRLAGTSTDTQYF. CDR3 nucleotide sequence: TGTGCCAGCACCTCCAGACTAGCGGGAACCAGCACAGATACGCAGTATTTT. This chain links TRBV5-6 with TRBJ2-3; TRBD2 matches at 11 bases. The CDR3 contains 17 residues. After removal of 6 bases from V and 0 bases from J, the junction contained 9 bases not matched to a gene. The germline V gene encodes CDR1 SGHDT and CDR2 YYEEEE.

The CDR3 is CASSLRVMAVGPSSYTF. As DNA, the CDR3 is TGTGCCAGCAGCTTAAGGGTAATGGCAGTCGGGCCGAGTAGCTACACCTTC. The V and J genes are TRBV13 and TRBJ1-2; D remains ambiguous. The CDR3 has 17 residues. V was clipped by 2 bases and J by 9 bases, with 25 bases between them. Germline CDR1 PRHDT, CDR2 FYEKMQ (reference sequence).

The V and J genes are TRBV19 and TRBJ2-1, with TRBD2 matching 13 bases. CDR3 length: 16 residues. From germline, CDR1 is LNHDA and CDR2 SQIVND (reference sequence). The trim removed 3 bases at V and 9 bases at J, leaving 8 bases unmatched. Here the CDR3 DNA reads TGTGCCAGTAGTATGACACTAGCGGGGGGGTCTGGTGAGCAGTTCTTC. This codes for CASSMTLAGGSGEQFF.

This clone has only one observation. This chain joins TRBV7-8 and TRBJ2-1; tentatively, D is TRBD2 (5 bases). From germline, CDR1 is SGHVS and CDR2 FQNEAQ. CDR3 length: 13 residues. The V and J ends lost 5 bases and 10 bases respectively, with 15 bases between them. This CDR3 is CASSPMETGEQFF. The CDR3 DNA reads TGTGCCAGCAGCCCCATGGAAACGGGAGAGCAGTTCTTC.

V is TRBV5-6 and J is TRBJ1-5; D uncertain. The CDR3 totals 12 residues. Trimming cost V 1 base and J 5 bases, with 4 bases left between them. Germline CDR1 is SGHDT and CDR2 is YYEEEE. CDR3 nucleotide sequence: TGTGCCAGCAGCTTGATCGATCAGCCCCAGCATTTT. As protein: CASSLIDQPQHF.

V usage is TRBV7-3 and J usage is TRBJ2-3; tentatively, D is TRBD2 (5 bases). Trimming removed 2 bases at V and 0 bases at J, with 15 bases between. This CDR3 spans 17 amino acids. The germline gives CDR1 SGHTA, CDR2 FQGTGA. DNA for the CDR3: TGTGCCAGCAGCTTAGCCCTAGGAGCGGCTAGCACAGATACGCAGTATTTT. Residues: CASSLALGAASTDTQYF. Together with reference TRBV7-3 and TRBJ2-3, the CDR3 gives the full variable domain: GAGVSQTPSNKVTEKGKYVELRCDPISGHTALYWYRQSLGQGPEFLIYFQGTGAADDSGLPNDRFFAVRPEGSVSTLKIQRTERGDSAVYLCASSLALGAASTDTQYFGPGTRLTVL.

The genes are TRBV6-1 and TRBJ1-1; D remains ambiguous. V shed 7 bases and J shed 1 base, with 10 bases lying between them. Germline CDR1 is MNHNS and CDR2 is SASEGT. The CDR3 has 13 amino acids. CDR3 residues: CASIWSRNTEAFF. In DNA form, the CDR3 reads TGTGCCAGCATCTGGAGCCGGAACACTGAAGCTTTCTTT.

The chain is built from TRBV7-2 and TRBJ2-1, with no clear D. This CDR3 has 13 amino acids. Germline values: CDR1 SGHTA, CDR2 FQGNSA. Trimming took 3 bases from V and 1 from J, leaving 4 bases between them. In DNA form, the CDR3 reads TGTGCCAGCAGCTTGGGATCCTACAATGAGCAGTTCTTC. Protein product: CASSLGSYNEQFF. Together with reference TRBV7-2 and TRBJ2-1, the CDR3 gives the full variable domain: GAGVSQSPSNKVTEKGKDVELRCDPISGHTALYWYRQSLGQGLEFLIYFQGNSAPDKSGLPSDRFSAERTGGSVSTLTIQRTQQEDSAVYLCASSLGSYNEQFFGPGTRLTVL.

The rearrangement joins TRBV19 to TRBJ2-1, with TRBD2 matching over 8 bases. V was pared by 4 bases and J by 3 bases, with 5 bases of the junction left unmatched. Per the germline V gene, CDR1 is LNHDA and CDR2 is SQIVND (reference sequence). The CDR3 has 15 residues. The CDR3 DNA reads TGTGCCAGTAGTAGAACTAGCGGAAACTACAATGAGCAGTTCTTC. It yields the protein CASSRTSGNYNEQFF.

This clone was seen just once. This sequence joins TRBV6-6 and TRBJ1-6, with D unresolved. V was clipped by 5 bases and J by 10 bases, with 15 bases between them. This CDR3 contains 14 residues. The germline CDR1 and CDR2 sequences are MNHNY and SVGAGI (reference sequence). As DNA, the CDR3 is TGTGCCAGCAGTCGTACAAGGAGCGAATCACCCCTCCACTTT. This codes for CASSRTRSESPLHF.

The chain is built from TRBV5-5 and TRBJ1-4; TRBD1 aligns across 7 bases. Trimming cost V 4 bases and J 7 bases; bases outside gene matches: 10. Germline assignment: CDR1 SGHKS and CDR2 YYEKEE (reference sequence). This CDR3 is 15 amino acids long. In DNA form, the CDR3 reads TGTGCCAGCAGCCCGATCCAGGGGGTACGTGAAAAACTGTTTTTT. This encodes CASSPIQGVREKLFF.

The CDR3 nucleotides read TGCGCCAGCAGCTTGGCCATTAGCATCCCCTACAATGAGCAGTTCTTC. Encoded protein: CASSLAISIPYNEQFF. The chain employs TRBV5-1 and TRBJ2-1; no reliable D call. The germline CDR1 and CDR2 sequences are SGHRS and YFSETQ. CDR3 length equals 16 residues. V was clipped by 0 bases and J by 2 bases, with 12 bases between them.